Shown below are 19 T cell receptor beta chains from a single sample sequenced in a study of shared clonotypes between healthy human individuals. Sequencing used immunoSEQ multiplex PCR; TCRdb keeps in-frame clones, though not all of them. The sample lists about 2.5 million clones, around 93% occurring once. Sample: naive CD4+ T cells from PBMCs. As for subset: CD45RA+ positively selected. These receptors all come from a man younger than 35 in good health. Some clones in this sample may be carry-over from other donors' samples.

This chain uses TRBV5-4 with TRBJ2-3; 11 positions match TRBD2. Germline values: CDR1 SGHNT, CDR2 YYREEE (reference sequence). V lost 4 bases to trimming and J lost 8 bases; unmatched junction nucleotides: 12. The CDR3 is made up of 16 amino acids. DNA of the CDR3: TGTGCCAGCAGCGGCGCCACTAGCGGGAGTACGGGTACGCAGTATTTT. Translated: CASSGATSGSTGTQYF.

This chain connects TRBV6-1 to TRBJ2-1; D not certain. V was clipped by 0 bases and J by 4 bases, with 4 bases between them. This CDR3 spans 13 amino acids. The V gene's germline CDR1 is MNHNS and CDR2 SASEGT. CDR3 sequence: CASSEAKYNEQFF. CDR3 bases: TGTGCCAGCAGTGAAGCTAAGTACAATGAGCAGTTCTTC.

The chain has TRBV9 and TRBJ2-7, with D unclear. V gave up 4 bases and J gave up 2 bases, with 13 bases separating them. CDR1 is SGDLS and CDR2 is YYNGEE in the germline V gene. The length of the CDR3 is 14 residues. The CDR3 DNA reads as TGTGCCAGCAGCCAAAGCCCCGGGCCCTACGAGCAGTACTTC. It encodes CASSQSPGPYEQYF.

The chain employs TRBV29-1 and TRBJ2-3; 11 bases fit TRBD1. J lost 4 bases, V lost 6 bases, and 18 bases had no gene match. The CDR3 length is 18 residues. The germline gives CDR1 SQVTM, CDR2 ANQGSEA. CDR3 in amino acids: CSVPQPWDRGKGADTQYF. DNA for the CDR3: TGCAGCGTCCCCCAACCATGGGACAGGGGGAAGGGAGCAGATACGCAGTATTTT.

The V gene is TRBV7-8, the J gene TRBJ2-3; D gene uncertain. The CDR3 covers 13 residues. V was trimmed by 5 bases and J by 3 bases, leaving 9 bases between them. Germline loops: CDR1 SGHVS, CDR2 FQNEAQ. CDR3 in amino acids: CASSQPGTDTQYF. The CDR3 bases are TGTGCCAGCAGCCAACCCGGGACAGATACGCAGTATTTT.

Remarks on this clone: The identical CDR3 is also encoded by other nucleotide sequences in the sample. This CDR3 is CASSLEPGQETQYF. As DNA, the CDR3 is TGCGCCAGCAGCTTGGAGCCTGGCCAAGAGACCCAGTACTTC. The chain carries TRBV5-1 and TRBJ2-5; D call uncertain. CDR1 is SGHRS, CDR2 YFSETQ, per germline. The CDR3 loop spans 14 amino acids. The V end was cut by 0 bases, the J end by 1 base, with 7 bases between.

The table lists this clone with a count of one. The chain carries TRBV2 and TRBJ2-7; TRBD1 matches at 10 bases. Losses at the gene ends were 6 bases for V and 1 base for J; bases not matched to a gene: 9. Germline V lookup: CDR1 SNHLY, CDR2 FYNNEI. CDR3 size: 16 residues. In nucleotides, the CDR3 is TGTGCCAGCAGAGAGACAGGGGGCATAAGATCCTACGAGCAGTACTTC. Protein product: CASRETGGIRSYEQYF.

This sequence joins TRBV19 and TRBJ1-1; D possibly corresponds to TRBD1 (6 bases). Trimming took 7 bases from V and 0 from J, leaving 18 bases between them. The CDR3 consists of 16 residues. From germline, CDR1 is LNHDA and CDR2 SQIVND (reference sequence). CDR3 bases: TGTGCCAGTAACCGAGACAGGTTTGGAATGAACACTGAAGCTTTCTTT. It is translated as CASNRDRFGMNTEAFF. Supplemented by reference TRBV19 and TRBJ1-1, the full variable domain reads DGGITQSPKYLFRKEGQNVTLSCEQNLNHDAMYWYRQDPGQGLRLIYYSQIVNDFQKGDIAEGYSVSREKKESFPLTVTSAQKNPTAFYLCASNRDRFGMNTEAFFGQGTRLTVV.

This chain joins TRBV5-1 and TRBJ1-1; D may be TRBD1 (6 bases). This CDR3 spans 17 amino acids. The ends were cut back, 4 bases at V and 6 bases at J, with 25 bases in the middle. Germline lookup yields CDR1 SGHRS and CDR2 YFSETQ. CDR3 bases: TGCGCCAGCAGCCTGGGGACATGGGGCACTGAGCCTTCTGAAGCTTTCTTT. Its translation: CASSLGTWGTEPSEAFF.

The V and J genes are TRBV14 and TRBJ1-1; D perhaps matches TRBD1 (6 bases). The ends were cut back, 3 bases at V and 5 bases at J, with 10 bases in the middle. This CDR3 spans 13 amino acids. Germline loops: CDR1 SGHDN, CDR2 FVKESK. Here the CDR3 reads CASSQGAWTEAFF. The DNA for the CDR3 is TGTGCCAGCAGCCAGGGGGCCTGGACTGAAGCTTTCTTT.

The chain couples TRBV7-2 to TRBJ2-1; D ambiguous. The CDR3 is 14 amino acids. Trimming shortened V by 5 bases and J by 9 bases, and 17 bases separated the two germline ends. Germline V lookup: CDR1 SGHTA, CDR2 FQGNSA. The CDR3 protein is CASSPGRMAGEQFF. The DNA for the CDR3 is TGTGCCAGCAGCCCCGGACGGATGGCAGGTGAGCAGTTCTTC.

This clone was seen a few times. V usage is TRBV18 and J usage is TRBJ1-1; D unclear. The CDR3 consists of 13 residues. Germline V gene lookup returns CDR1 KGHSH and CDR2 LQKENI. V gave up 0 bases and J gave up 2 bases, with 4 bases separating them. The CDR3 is CASSPPTNTEAFF. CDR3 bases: TGTGCCAGCTCACCACCGACAAACACTGAAGCTTTCTTT.

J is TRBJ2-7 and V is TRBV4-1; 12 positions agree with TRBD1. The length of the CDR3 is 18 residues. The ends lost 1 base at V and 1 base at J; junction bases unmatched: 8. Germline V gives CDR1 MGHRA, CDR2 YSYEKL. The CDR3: CASSQVGTGGSGSYEQYF. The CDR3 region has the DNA TGCGCCAGCAGCCAAGTAGGGACAGGGGGCTCTGGGTCCTACGAGCAGTACTTC.

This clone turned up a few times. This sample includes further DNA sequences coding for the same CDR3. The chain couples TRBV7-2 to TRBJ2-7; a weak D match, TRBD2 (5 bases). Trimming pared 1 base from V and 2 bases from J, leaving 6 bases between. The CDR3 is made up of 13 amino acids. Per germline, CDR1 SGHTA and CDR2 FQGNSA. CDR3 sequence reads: CASSLDGTYEQYF. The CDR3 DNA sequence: TGTGCCAGCAGCTTAGACGGGACCTACGAGCAGTACTTC.

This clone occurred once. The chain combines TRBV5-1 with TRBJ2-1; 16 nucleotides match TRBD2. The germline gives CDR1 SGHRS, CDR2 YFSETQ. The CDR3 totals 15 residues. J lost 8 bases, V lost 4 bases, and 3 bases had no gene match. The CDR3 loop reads CASSAGLAGGDEQFF. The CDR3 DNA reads TGCGCCAGCAGCGCGGGACTAGCGGGAGGGGATGAGCAGTTCTTC.

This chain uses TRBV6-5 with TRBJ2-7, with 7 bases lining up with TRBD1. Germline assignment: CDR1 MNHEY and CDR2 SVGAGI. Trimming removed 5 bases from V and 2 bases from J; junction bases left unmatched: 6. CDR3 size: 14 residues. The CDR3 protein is CASSTTGYTYEQYF. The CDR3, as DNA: TGTGCCAGCAGTACGACAGGGTACACCTACGAGCAGTACTTC.

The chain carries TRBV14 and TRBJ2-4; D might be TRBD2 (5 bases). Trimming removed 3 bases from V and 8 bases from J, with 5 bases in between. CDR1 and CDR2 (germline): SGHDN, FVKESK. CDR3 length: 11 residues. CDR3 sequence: CASSQGDIQYF. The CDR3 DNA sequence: TGTGCCAGCAGCCAGGGAGACATTCAGTACTTC.

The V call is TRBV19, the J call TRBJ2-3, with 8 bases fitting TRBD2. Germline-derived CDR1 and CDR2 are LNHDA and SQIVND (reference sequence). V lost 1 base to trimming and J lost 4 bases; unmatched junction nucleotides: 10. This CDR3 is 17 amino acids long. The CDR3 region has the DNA TGTGCCAGTAGTATAGCTTTCGGGAGGGCCGGGGCAGATACGCAGTATTTT. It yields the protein CASSIAFGRAGADTQYF.

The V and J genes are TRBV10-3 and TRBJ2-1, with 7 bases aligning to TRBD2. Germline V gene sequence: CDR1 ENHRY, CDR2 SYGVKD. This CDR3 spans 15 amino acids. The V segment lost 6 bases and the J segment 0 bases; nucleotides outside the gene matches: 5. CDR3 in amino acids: CAISRRESSYNEQFF. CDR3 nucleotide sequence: TGTGCCATCAGCAGGCGGGAGAGCTCCTACAATGAGCAGTTCTTC.